Presented here are 12 T cell receptor beta chains from one specimen sequenced in a study of shared clonotypes between healthy human individuals. Profiling relied on immunoSEQ multiplex PCR, and the TCRdb table lists in-frame clones only, not all of them. The sample lists 950,000 to 1,300,000 clones; roughly 70% were seen once. Sequenced material: memory CD4+ T cells sorted from blood. As for subset: CD45RA-negative fraction. All receptors derive from a man aged 18 to 29 in good health.

The chain has TRBV7-8 and TRBJ1-2; TRBD1 agrees at 7 bases. Germline loops: CDR1 SGHVS, CDR2 FQNEAQ. This CDR3 is 15 amino acids long. With 0 bases clipped from V and 7 bases from J, the junction kept 8 bases outside the gene matches. The CDR3 loop is CASSLARDRVLGYTF. The CDR3 coding sequence is TGTGCCAGCAGCTTAGCGCGAGACAGGGTTCTTGGCTACACCTTC.

The chain recombines TRBV6-1 with TRBJ1-6; possible D gene TRBD1, 5 bases. Between the trimmed V and J ends, which lost 7 bases and 1 base, there was a span of 8 bases. In germline, CDR1 is MNHNS, CDR2 SASEGT. The CDR3 covers 14 residues. The CDR3 coding sequence is TGTGCCAGCACCGAGGGGTCCTATAATTCACCCCTCCACTTT. Translated: CASTEGSYNSPLHF.

The rearrangement links TRBV19 to TRBJ1-4; no clear D. The V gene lost 4 bases and the J gene lost 2 bases, with 11 bases spanning the gap. CDR1 is LNHDA and CDR2 is SQIVND in the germline V gene (reference sequence). The length of the CDR3 is 15 residues. Here the CDR3 DNA reads TGTGCCAGTAGTACAGGAGTATCCACTAATGAAAAACTGTTTTTT. This encodes CASSTGVSTNEKLFF. Supplemented by reference TRBV19 and TRBJ1-4, the full variable domain reads DGGITQSPKYLFRKEGQNVTLSCEQNLNHDAMYWYRQDPGQGLRLIYYSQIVNDFQKGDIAEGYSVSREKKESFPLTVTSAQKNPTAFYLCASSTGVSTNEKLFFGSGTQLSVL.

To note about this clone: A single base separates this from a much larger clone, so it may be a read error. The sample carries other DNA sequences with the same CDR3. The chain joins TRBV5-6 to TRBJ1-1; D is unclear. Germline CDR1 SGHDT, CDR2 YYEEEE. The length of the CDR3 is 13 residues. The V and J ends lost 0 bases and 1 base respectively, with 4 bases between them. CDR3 in amino acids: CASSLAGNTEAFF. The CDR3 coding sequence is TGTGCCAGCAGCTTGGCGGGGAACACTGAAGCTTTCTTT. The full variable domain, with the rest looked up from reference TRBV5-6 and TRBJ1-1, is DAGVTQSPTHLIKTRGQQVTLRCSPKSGHDTVSWYQQALGQGPQFIFQYYEEEERQRGNFPDRFSGHQFPNYSSELNVNALLLGDSALYLCASSLAGNTEAFFGQGTRLTVV.

The gene calls are TRBV28 and TRBJ1-2; TRBD1 agrees at 10 bases. The germline CDR1 and CDR2 sequences are MDHEN and SYDVKM. Germline trimming cut 6 bases from V and 3 bases from J; bases unmatched to any gene: 4. This CDR3 is 14 amino acids long. The chain's CDR3 is CASRGQGRDYGYTF. Written as DNA, the CDR3 is TGTGCCAGCAGGGGACAGGGGAGGGACTATGGCTACACCTTC.

The genes are TRBV11-2 and TRBJ2-5; 10 bases map to TRBD1. TRBJ2-7 explains the end of the DNA better; the J call may be wrong. The germline V gene has CDR1 SGHAT and CDR2 FQNNGV. This CDR3 spans 15 amino acids. The CDR3 sequence: CASSSRDRGLYEQYF. The CDR3 nucleotides read TGTGCCAGCAGCTCCCGGGACAGGGGCTTATACGAGCAGTACTTC.

The J gene is TRBJ2-3, the V gene TRBV29-1; TRBD1 is a possible D gene (5 bases). Germline CDR1 SQVTM, CDR2 ANQGSEA. With 0 bases removed from V and 3 bases from J, the gap between germline ends came to 7 bases. The CDR3 loop spans 13 amino acids. CDR3 loop: CSVEEQGTDTQYF. In DNA form, the CDR3 reads TGCAGCGTTGAAGAGCAGGGAACAGATACGCAGTATTTT.

V usage is TRBV12-2 and J usage is TRBJ1-1; TRBD1 is the table's D call and was not checked against the DNA. TRBV12-2 is termed a pseudogene. CDR3 length equals 15 residues. CDR3 sequence (DNA): TGTGCAAGTCGCCGGACAGGGAGTAATGACACTGAAGCTTTCTTT. This codes for CASRRTGSNDTEAFF.

This clone was detected ten times or more. This sequence joins TRBV4-3 and TRBJ2-5; D possibly matches TRBD1 or TRBD2 (7 bases each). Germline V CDR1 and CDR2: LGHNA, YSLEER. Trimming pared 3 bases from V and 2 bases from J, leaving 16 bases between. CDR3 length equals 16 residues. The DNA for the CDR3 is TGCGCCAGCAGCCAGGAAGCGGGACAGAGGCAAGAGACCCAGTACTTC. Translating it yields CASSQEAGQRQETQYF.

With respect to this clone: This likely reflects a read error, since a far larger clone is one base away. The same CDR3 is also encoded by other DNA sequences in this sample. V gene TRBV6-5 combines with J gene TRBJ1-2; D not certain. Germline lookup yields CDR1 MNHEY and CDR2 SVGAGI. The CDR3 has 13 residues. V lost 0 bases, J lost 4 bases, and 6 bases lay in between. The CDR3 sequence is CASSYSKGYGYTF. Written as DNA, the CDR3 is TGTGCCAGCAGTTACTCAAAGGGCTATGGCTACACCTTC.

V is TRBV25-1 and J is TRBJ2-7; a weak D match, TRBD2 (5 bases). Trimming took 1 base from V and 7 from J, leaving 20 bases between them. The CDR3 totals 16 residues. Germline CDR1 and CDR2: MGHDK and SYGVNS. CDR3 region: CASSEFEASPLLEQYF. The CDR3 DNA reads as TGTGCCAGCAGTGAATTCGAGGCTAGCCCTCTCTTGGAGCAGTACTTC.

The table lists this clone with a count of one. This rearrangement joins TRBV5-1 to TRBJ2-1; D ambiguous. The CDR3 extends over 13 amino acids. Germline V gene data show CDR1 as SGHRS and CDR2 as YFSETQ. With 4 bases removed from V and 6 bases from J, the gap between germline ends came to 11 bases. As DNA, the CDR3 is TGCGCCAGCAGCGGCGGAGACCTCAATGAGCAGTTCTTC. It specifies CASSGGDLNEQFF.